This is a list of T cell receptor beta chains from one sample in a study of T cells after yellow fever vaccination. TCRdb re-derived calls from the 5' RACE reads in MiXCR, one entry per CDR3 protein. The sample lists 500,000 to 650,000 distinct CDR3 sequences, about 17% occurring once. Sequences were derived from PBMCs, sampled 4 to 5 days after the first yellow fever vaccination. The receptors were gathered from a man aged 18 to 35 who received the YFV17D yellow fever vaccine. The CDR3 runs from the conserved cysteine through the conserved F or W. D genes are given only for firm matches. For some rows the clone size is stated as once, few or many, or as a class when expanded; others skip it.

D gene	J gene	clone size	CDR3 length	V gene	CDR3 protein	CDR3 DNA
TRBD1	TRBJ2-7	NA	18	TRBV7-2	CASSLAAHDRVIAYEQYF	TGTGCCAGCAGCTTGGCCGCCCACGACAGGGTAATAGCCTACGAGCAGTACTTC
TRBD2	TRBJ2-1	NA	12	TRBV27	CASSQRGEEQFF	TGTGCCAGCAGCCAGCGGGGGGAAGAGCAGTTCTTC
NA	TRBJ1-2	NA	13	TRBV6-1	CASSEGAGLSYTF	TGTGCCAGCAGTGAAGGAGCGGGATTGAGCTACACCTTC
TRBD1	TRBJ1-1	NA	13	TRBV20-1	CSAEGQMNTEAFF	TGCAGTGCTGAGGGACAGATGAACACTGAAGCTTTCTTT
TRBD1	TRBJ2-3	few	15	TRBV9	CASSVEGAQQYTQYF	TGTGCCAGCAGCGTAGAGGGGGCGCAGCAATATACGCAGTATTTT
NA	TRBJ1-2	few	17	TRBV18	CASSPYTGRAVNYGYTF	TGTGCCAGCTCACCATATACAGGGAGGGCGGTGAACTATGGCTACACCTTC
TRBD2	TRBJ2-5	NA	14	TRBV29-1	CSVEDRGDQETQYF	TGCAGCGTTGAGGATCGGGGGGATCAAGAGACCCAGTACTTC
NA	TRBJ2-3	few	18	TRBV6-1	CASSPQGQARRYTDTQYF	TGTGCCAGCAGCCCCCAGGGACAAGCCAGACGATACACAGATACGCAGTATTTT
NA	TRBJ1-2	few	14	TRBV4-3	CASSQTATNYGYTF	TGCGCCAGCAGCCAGACAGCCACAAACTATGGCTACACCTTC
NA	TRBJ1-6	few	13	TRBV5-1	CASRRQELSPLHF	TGCGCCAGCAGACGACAGGAACTCTCACCCCTCCACTTT
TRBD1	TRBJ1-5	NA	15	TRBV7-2	CASSWDSGGNQPQHF	TGTGCCAGCAGCTGGGACAGTGGGGGCAATCAGCCCCAGCATTTT
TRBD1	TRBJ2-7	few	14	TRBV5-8	CASSHGQGTYEQYF	TGTGCCAGCAGCCACGGACAGGGAACCTACGAGCAGTACTTC
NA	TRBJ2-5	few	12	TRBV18	CASFRERETQYF	TGTGCCAGCTTCCGGGAGCGGGAGACCCAGTACTTC
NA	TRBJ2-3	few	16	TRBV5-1	CASSPRTVRGTDTQYF	TGCGCCAGCAGCCCAAGGACTGTCAGGGGCACAGATACGCAGTATTTT
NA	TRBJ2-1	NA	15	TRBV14	CASSQDLSQTAEQFF	TGTGCCAGCAGCCAAGATCTTTCTCAAACTGCTGAGCAGTTCTTC
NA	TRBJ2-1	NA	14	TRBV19	CANQSWGAYNEQFF	TGTGCCAACCAATCTTGGGGGGCTTACAATGAGCAGTTCTTC
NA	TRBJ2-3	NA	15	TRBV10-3	CAISESVGFTDTQYF	TGTGCCATCAGTGAGTCGGTAGGGTTCACAGATACGCAGTATTTT
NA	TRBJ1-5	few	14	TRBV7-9	CASQNGDPGQPQHF	TGTGCCAGCCAAAACGGGGATCCAGGGCAGCCCCAGCATTTT
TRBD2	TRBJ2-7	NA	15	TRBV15	CATSRLAGGAYEQYF	TGTGCCACCAGCAGACTAGCGGGGGGCGCCTACGAGCAGTACTTC
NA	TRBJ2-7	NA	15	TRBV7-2	CASRRSSGQTYEQYF	TGTGCCAGCCGCCGCTCCTCCGGACAGACCTACGAGCAGTACTTC
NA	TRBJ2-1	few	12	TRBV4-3	CASSQVRNEQFF	TGCGCCAGCAGCCAAGTCAGGAATGAGCAGTTCTTC
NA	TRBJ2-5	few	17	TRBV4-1	CASSQGDRVGGEETQYF	TGCGCCAGCAGCCAAGGGGACCGCGTTGGGGGTGAAGAGACCCAGTACTTC
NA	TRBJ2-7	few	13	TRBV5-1	CASRFDSFNEQYF	TGCGCCAGCAGATTCGACAGTTTTAACGAGCAGTACTTC
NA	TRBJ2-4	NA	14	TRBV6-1	CASKRSIAKNIQYF	TGTGCCAGCAAACGCAGTATTGCCAAAAACATTCAGTACTTC
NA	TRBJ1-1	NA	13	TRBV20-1	CSATPLGEAEAFF	TGCAGTGCTACTCCGTTGGGGGAGGCTGAAGCTTTCTTT
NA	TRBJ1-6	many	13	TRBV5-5	CASGGGPESPLHF	TGTGCCAGTGGGGGGGGACCCGAGTCACCCCTCCACTTT